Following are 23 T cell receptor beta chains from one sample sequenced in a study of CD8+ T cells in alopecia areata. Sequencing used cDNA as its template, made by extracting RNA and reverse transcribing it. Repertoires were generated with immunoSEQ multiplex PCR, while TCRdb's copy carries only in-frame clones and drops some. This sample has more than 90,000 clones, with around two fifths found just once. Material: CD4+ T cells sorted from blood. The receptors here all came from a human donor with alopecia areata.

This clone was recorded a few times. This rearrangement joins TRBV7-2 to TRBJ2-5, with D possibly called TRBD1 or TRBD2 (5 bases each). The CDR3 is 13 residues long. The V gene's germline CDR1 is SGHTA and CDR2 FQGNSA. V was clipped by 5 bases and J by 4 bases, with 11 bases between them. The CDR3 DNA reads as TGTGCCAGCAGCCCCCAGAGGGGAGAGACCCAGTACTTC. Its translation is CASSPQRGETQYF.

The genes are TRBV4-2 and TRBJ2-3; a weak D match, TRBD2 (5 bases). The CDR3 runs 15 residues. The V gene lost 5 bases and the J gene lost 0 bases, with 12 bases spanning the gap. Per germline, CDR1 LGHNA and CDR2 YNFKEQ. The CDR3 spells CASSAAGQSTDTQYF. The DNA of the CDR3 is TGTGCCAGCAGCGCCGCGGGTCAGAGCACAGATACGCAGTATTTT.

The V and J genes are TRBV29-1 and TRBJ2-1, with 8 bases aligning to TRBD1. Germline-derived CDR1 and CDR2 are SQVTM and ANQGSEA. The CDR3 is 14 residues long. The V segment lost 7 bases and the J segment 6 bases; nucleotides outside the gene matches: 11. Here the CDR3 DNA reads TGCAGCGACCTCAAGGACAGGGCGGGCAATGAGCAGTTCTTC. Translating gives CSDLKDRAGNEQFF.

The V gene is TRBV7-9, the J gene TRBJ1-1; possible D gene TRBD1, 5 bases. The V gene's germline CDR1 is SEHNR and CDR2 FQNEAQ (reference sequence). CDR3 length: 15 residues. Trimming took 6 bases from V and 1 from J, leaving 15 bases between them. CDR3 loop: CASRPSGTRNTEAFF. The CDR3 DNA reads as TGTGCCAGCAGGCCTTCCGGGACGAGGAACACTGAAGCTTTCTTT.

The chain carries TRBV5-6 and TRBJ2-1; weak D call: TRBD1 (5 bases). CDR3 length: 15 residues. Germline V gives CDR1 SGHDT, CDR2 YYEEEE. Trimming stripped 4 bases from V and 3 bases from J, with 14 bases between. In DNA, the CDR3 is TGTGCCAGCAGCACCGAATGGCAGGGCTACAATGAGCAGTTCTTC. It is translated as CASSTEWQGYNEQFF.

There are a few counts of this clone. The CDR3 reads CSVNEQFF. The CDR3 bases are TGCAGCGTAAATGAGCAGTTCTTC. The chain combines TRBV29-1 with TRBJ2-1; no clear D. V was trimmed by 6 bases and J by 7 bases, leaving 1 base between them. From germline, CDR1 is SQVTM and CDR2 ANQGSEA. CDR3 length equals 8 residues.

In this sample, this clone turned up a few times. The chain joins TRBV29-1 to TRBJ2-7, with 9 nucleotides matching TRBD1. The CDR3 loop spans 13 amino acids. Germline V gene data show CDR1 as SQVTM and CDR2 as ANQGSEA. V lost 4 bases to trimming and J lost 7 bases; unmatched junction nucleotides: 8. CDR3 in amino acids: CSVARDRAGEQYF. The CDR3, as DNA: TGCAGCGTTGCCCGGGACAGGGCGGGGGAGCAGTACTTC.

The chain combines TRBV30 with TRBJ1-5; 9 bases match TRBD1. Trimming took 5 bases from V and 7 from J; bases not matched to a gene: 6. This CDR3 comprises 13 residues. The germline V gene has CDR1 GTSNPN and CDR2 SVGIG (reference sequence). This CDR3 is CAWGGDRDQPQHF. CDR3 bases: TGTGCCTGGGGGGGGGACAGGGACCAGCCCCAGCATTTT. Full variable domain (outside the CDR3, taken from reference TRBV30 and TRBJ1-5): SQTIHQWPATLVQPVGSPLSLECTVEGTSNPNLYWYRQAAGRGLQLLFYSVGIGQISSEVPQNLSASRPQDRQFILSSKKLLLSDSGFYLCAWGGDRDQPQHFGDGTRLSIL.

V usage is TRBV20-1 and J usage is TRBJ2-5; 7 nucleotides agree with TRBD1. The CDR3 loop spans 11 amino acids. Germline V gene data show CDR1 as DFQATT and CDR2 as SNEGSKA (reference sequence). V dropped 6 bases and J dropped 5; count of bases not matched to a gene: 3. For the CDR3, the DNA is TGCAGTGCGCCACAGGGGGAGACCCAGTACTTC. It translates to CSAPQGETQYF.

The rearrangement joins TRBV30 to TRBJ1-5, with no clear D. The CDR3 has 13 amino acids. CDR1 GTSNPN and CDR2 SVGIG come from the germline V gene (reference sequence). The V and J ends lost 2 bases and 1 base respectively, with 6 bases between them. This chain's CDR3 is CAWSLSSNQPQHF. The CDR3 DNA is TGTGCCTGGAGTCTTAGCAGCAATCAGCCCCAGCATTTT.

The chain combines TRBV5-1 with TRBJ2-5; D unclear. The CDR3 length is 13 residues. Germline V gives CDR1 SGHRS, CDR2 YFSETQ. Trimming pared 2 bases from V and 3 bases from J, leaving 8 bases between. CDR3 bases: TGCGCCAGCAGCTTTGCAAGTAAAGAGACCCAGTACTTC. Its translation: CASSFASKETQYF.

The DNA for the CDR3 is TGCAGCGTCCTTCCTCTAGCGGGACGCACAGATACGCAGTATTTT. Translating gives CSVLPLAGRTDTQYF. The J gene is TRBJ2-3, the V gene TRBV29-1; 9 positions match TRBD2. This CDR3 has 15 residues. With 6 bases clipped from V and 1 base from J, the junction kept 8 bases outside the gene matches. CDR1 is SQVTM, CDR2 ANQGSEA, per germline.

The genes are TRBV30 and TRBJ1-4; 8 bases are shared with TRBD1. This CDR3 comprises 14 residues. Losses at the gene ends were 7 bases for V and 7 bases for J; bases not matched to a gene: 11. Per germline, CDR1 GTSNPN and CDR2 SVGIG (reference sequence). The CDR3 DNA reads TGTGCCTTGGATAAGACAGGGGTCGGTGAAAAACTGTTTTTT. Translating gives CALDKTGVGEKLFF. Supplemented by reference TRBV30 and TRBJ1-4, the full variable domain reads SQTIHQWPATLVQPVGSPLSLECTVEGTSNPNLYWYRQAAGRGLQLLFYSVGIGQISSEVPQNLSASRPQDRQFILSSKKLLLSDSGFYLCALDKTGVGEKLFFGSGTQLSVL.

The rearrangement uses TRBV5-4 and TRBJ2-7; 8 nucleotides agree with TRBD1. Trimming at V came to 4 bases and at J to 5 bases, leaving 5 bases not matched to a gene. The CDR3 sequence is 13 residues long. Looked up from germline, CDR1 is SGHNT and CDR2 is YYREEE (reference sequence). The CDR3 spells CASSLDRAHEQYF. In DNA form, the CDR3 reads TGTGCCAGCAGCCTGGACAGGGCCCACGAGCAGTACTTC.

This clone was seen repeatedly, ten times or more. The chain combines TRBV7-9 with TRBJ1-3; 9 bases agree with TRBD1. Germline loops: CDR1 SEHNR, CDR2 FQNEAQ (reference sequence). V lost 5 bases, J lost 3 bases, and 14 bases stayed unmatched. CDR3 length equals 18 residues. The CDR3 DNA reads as TGTGCCAGCAGCCCACAGGACAGGGGCCCAACCTTTGGAAACACCATATATTTT. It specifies CASSPQDRGPTFGNTIYF.

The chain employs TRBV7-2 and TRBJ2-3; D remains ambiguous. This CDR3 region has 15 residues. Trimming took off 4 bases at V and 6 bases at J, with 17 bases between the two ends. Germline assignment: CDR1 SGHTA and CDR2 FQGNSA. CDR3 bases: TGTGCCAGCAGCTGGACGACCCGGAACATCGATACGCAGTATTTT. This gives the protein CASSWTTRNIDTQYF. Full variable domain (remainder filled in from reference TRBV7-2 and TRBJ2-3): GAGVSQSPSNKVTEKGKDVELRCDPISGHTALYWYRQSLGQGLEFLIYFQGNSAPDKSGLPSDRFSAERTGGSVSTLTIQRTQQEDSAVYLCASSWTTRNIDTQYFGPGTRLTVL.

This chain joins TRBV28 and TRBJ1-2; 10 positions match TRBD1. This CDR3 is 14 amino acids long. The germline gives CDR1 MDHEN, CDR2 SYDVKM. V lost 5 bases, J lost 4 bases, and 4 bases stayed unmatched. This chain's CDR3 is CASSLRDRGYGYTF. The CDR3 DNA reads TGTGCCAGCAGTCTCCGGGACAGGGGCTATGGCTACACCTTC.

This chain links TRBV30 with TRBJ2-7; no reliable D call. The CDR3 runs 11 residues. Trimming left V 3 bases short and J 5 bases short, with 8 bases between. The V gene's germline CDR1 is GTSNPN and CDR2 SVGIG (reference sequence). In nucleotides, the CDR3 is TGTGCCTGGAGCCGCATGGACGAGCAGTACTTC. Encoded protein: CAWSRMDEQYF.

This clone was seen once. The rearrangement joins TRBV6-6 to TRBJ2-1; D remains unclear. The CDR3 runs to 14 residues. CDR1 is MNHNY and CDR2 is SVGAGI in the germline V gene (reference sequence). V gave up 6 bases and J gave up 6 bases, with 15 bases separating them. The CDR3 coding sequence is TGTGCCAGCAGCCCGGCCCTCGGAGTCAATGAGCAGTTCTTC. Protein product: CASSPALGVNEQFF.

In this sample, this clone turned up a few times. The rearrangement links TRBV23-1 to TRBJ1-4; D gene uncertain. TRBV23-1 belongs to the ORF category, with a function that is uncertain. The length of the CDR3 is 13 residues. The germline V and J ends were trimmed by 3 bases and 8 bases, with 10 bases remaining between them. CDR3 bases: TGCGCCAGCAGTCACCTGCTTCCGGAAAAACTGTTTTTT. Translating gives CASSHLLPEKLFF.

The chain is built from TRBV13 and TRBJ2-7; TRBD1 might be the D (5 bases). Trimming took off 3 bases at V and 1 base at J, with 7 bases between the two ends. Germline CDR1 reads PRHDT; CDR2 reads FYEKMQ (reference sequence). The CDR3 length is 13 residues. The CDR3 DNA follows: TGTGCCAGCAGCTTTAGGGGTTCCTACGAGCAGTACTTC. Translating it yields CASSFRGSYEQYF.

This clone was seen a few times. CDR3 region: CSVTSGSWENIQYF. The CDR3 nucleotides are TGCAGCGTTACTAGCGGGAGTTGGGAAAACATTCAGTACTTC. V is TRBV29-1 and J is TRBJ2-4; 11 bases agree with TRBD2. Trimming removed 5 bases from V and 5 bases from J; junction bases left unmatched: 5. The CDR3 is 14 amino acids. Germline CDR1 SQVTM, CDR2 ANQGSEA.

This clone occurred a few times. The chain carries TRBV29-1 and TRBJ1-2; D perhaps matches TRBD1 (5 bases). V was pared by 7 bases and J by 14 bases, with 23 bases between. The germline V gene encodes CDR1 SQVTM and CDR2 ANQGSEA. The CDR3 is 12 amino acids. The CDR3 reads CSAARDGGEMTF. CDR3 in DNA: TGCAGCGCTGCCCGGGACGGCGGGGAGATGACCTTC.